This T cell receptor beta chain stems from a study of Ad26.COV2.S vaccination and SARS-CoV-2 variants. Libraries were prepared by immunoSEQ multiplex PCR; TCRdb keeps only in-frame clonotypes and omits some of them. The profile shows hundreds of thousands of clones, 88% of them singletons. The treatment denotes: some 20 received Ad26.COV2.S at low or high dose, single or two shots; several received placebo; per-sample allocation not given. Sampling was performed 63 days after the first vaccine or placebo injection. In Boston, the donor was an adult between 18-55 years of age. Trimming took 1 base from V and 6 from J, leaving 6 bases between them. The CDR3 loop spans 13 amino acids. CDR1 and CDR2 (germline): MDHEN, SYDVKM.

The V call is TRBV28, the J call TRBJ2-2, with D unclear. The receptor's source is a person between 18 and 60 years old who received the Ad26.COV2.S COVID-19 vaccine or a placebo. The material sequenced was peripheral blood, taken in a trial of Ad26.COV2.S vaccine versus placebo. The CDR3 here is CASSLSPPGELFF. The CDR3 DNA sequence: TGTGCCAGCAGTTTATCCCCCCCCGGGGAGCTGTTTTTT.